A selection of T cell receptor beta chains follows, all from one sample in a study of siplizumab effects on memory and regulatory T cells. The table came from immunoSEQ multiplex PCR; TCRdb's copy has only in-frame clones and leaves some out. The sample shows 99,000 or so clones, roughly 94% of them seen only once. The sample taken for sequencing was non-Treg CD4+ T cells sorted from blood. These receptors were collected from a human donor in good health. Each CDR3 is given with its conserved first and last residue. Each record gives: D gene, clone size, J gene, CDR3 length, V gene, CDR3 protein, CDR3 DNA. D genes are given only for firm matches. The size of a clone is reported for some rows only, either as once, few or many, or as a class for expanded clones.

d_gene: -
abundance: -
j_gene: TRBJ1-1
len: 13
v_gene: TRBV9
CDR3aa: CASSALGNTEAFF
CDR3nt: TGTGCCAGCAGCGCCTTAGGAAACACTGAAGCTTTCTTT

d_gene: TRBD1
abundance: -
j_gene: TRBJ1-5
len: 14
v_gene: TRBV6-5
CDR3aa: CASSRDRGGQPQHF
CDR3nt: TGTGCCAGCAGCCGCGACAGGGGAGGCCAGCCCCAGCATTTT

d_gene: TRBD2
abundance: -
j_gene: TRBJ2-6
len: 20
v_gene: TRBV7-8
CDR3aa: CASSLVGSASGSSGANVLTF
CDR3nt: TGTGCCAGCAGCTTAGTAGGCTCGGCTAGCGGGAGTTCTGGGGCCAACGTCCTGACTTTC

d_gene: -
abundance: -
j_gene: TRBJ1-1
len: 12
v_gene: TRBV6-1
CDR3aa: CASSDFWGLAFF
CDR3nt: TGTGCCAGCAGTGATTTCTGGGGGCTAGCTTTCTTT

d_gene: TRBD1
abundance: -
j_gene: TRBJ1-2
len: 14
v_gene: TRBV7-2
CDR3aa: CASSLGQGAGGYTF
CDR3nt: TGTGCCAGCAGCTTAGGTCAGGGGGCTGGTGGCTACACCTTC

d_gene: -
abundance: once
j_gene: TRBJ2-1
len: 14
v_gene: TRBV5-1
CDR3aa: CASSLENLAHEQFF
CDR3nt: TGCGCCAGCAGCTTGGAAAATTTAGCGCATGAGCAGTTCTTC

d_gene: TRBD2
abundance: -
j_gene: TRBJ2-5
len: 14
v_gene: TRBV5-1
CDR3aa: CASSFGGGEETQYF
CDR3nt: TGCGCCAGCAGCTTTGGGGGAGGGGAAGAGACCCAGTACTTC

d_gene: -
abundance: -
j_gene: TRBJ2-2
len: 12
v_gene: TRBV10-2
CDR3aa: CATQTAGGELFF
CDR3nt: TGCGCCACCCAGACGGCGGGCGGGGAGCTGTTTTTT

d_gene: TRBD1
abundance: -
j_gene: TRBJ2-5
len: 15
v_gene: TRBV4-1
CDR3aa: CASSPPGTGKETQYF
CDR3nt: TGCGCCAGCAGCCCCCCGGGGACAGGGAAAGAGACCCAGTACTTC

d_gene: TRBD2
abundance: -
j_gene: TRBJ2-5
len: 14
v_gene: TRBV19
CDR3aa: CASSGTSTQETQYF
CDR3nt: TGTGCCAGTAGTGGGACTAGCACCCAAGAGACCCAGTACTTC

d_gene: TRBD1
abundance: -
j_gene: TRBJ1-6
len: 14
v_gene: TRBV15
CDR3aa: CATSRGQGTSPLHF
CDR3nt: TGTGCCACCAGCAGGGGACAGGGGACCTCACCCCTCCACTTT

d_gene: TRBD2
abundance: once
j_gene: TRBJ2-5
len: 13
v_gene: TRBV10-1
CDR3aa: CASSGTIQETQYF
CDR3nt: TGCGCCAGTAGCGGGACTATACAAGAGACCCAGTACTTC

d_gene: TRBD1
abundance: -
j_gene: TRBJ1-4
len: 16
v_gene: TRBV5-5
CDR3aa: CASSLDRGSGYQSLFF
CDR3nt: TGTGCCAGCAGCTTGGACAGGGGAAGTGGTTATCAGTCGCTGTTTTTT

d_gene: TRBD2
abundance: -
j_gene: TRBJ2-1
len: 19
v_gene: TRBV5-1
CDR3aa: CASSSRPGGLAERAVEQFF
CDR3nt: TGCGCCAGCAGCTCACGGCCCGGGGGACTAGCGGAGAGGGCGGTTGAGCAGTTCTTC

d_gene: -
abundance: -
j_gene: TRBJ1-1
len: 14
v_gene: TRBV6-6
CDR3aa: CASRREVMATEAFF
CDR3nt: TGTGCCAGCAGACGTGAGGTTATGGCGACTGAAGCTTTCTTT

d_gene: -
abundance: -
j_gene: TRBJ1-5
len: 15
v_gene: TRBV2
CDR3aa: CASSESGQGGQPQHF
CDR3nt: TGTGCCAGCAGTGAATCGGGGCAGGGTGGACAGCCCCAGCATTTT

d_gene: -
abundance: once
j_gene: TRBJ2-1
len: 15
v_gene: TRBV27
CDR3aa: CASSSISMGLNEQFF
CDR3nt: TGTGCCAGCAGTTCGATCTCGATGGGTCTGAATGAGCAGTTCTTC

d_gene: TRBD1
abundance: -
j_gene: TRBJ2-1
len: 14
v_gene: TRBV27
CDR3aa: CARDGQAVLNEQFF
CDR3nt: TGTGCCCGGGACGGACAGGCCGTACTTAATGAGCAGTTCTTC

d_gene: -
abundance: -
j_gene: TRBJ1-5
len: 14
v_gene: TRBV10-1
CDR3aa: CASSPIRSNQPQHF
CDR3nt: TGCGCCAGCAGCCCGATCCGCAGCAATCAGCCCCAGCATTTT

d_gene: -
abundance: -
j_gene: TRBJ1-1
len: 14
v_gene: TRBV6-1
CDR3aa: CASTFRGNLPEAFF
CDR3nt: TGTGCCAGCACCTTCAGGGGTAATTTGCCTGAAGCTTTCTTT

d_gene: -
abundance: -
j_gene: TRBJ2-1
len: 14
v_gene: TRBV6-5
CDR3aa: CASSYGQTYNEQFF
CDR3nt: TGTGCCAGCAGTTACGGACAGACCTACAATGAGCAGTTCTTC

d_gene: -
abundance: -
j_gene: TRBJ2-3
len: 13
v_gene: TRBV9
CDR3aa: CASSLSNTDTQYF
CDR3nt: TGTGCCAGCAGCCTTAGTAACACAGATACGCAGTATTTT

d_gene: -
abundance: -
j_gene: TRBJ2-7
len: 13
v_gene: TRBV6-6
CDR3aa: CASSSGIPYEQYF
CDR3nt: TGTGCCAGCAGTTCAGGGATTCCCTACGAGCAGTACTTC

d_gene: -
abundance: -
j_gene: TRBJ2-7
len: 12
v_gene: TRBV30
CDR3aa: CAWSVSGGEQYF
CDR3nt: TGTGCCTGGAGTGTTTCCGGGGGAGAGCAGTACTTC

d_gene: -
abundance: -
j_gene: TRBJ2-3
len: 15
v_gene: TRBV7-9
CDR3aa: CASSLDGRSTDTQYF
CDR3nt: TGTGCCAGCAGCTTAGATGGCAGAAGCACAGATACGCAGTATTTT

d_gene: -
abundance: once
j_gene: TRBJ2-1
len: 15
v_gene: TRBV5-8
CDR3aa: CASSLYGTSPNEQFF
CDR3nt: TGTGCCAGCAGCTTGTATGGGACCTCGCCAAATGAGCAGTTCTTC

d_gene: -
abundance: -
j_gene: TRBJ2-1
len: 18
v_gene: TRBV5-1
CDR3aa: CASSSWGAGDRKWNEQFF
CDR3nt: TGCGCCAGCAGCTCTTGGGGGGCGGGGGACCGCAAGTGGAATGAGCAGTTCTTC

d_gene: -
abundance: -
j_gene: TRBJ2-3
len: 14
v_gene: TRBV11-2
CDR3aa: CASSLAGAWPTQYF
CDR3nt: TGTGCCAGCAGCTTAGCGGGAGCTTGGCCTACGCAGTATTTT

d_gene: -
abundance: -
j_gene: TRBJ2-7
len: 11
v_gene: TRBV25-1
CDR3aa: CASSEVYEQYF
CDR3nt: TGTGCCAGCAGTGAGGTGTACGAGCAGTACTTC

d_gene: TRBD2
abundance: -
j_gene: TRBJ2-7
len: 11
v_gene: TRBV30
CDR3aa: CACGGGYEQYF
CDR3nt: TGTGCCTGCGGGGGGGGCTACGAGCAGTACTTC

d_gene: TRBD2
abundance: -
j_gene: TRBJ2-1
len: 16
v_gene: TRBV5-8
CDR3aa: CASSLNSGTSLFEQFF
CDR3nt: TGTGCCAGCAGCTTAAATTCCGGGACTAGCTTATTCGAGCAGTTCTTC

d_gene: -
abundance: -
j_gene: TRBJ1-5
len: 13
v_gene: TRBV6-5
CDR3aa: CASSYRGEQPQHF
CDR3nt: TGTGCCAGCAGTTACCGGGGGGAACAGCCCCAGCATTTT

d_gene: -
abundance: once
j_gene: TRBJ1-3
len: 14
v_gene: TRBV6-6
CDR3aa: CASRTRQESGTIYF
CDR3nt: TGTGCCAGCAGAACCCGACAGGAGAGTGGCACCATATATTTT

d_gene: -
abundance: -
j_gene: TRBJ2-7
len: 15
v_gene: TRBV5-6
CDR3aa: CASSLLGPDSYEQYF
CDR3nt: TGTGCCAGCAGCTTACTAGGGCCAGACTCCTACGAGCAGTACTTC

d_gene: -
abundance: -
j_gene: TRBJ1-1
len: 14
v_gene: TRBV30
CDR3aa: CAWSVLGGREGAFF
CDR3nt: TGTGCCTGGAGTGTACTGGGGGGTAGGGAGGGAGCTTTCTTT

d_gene: -
abundance: -
j_gene: TRBJ2-3
len: 15
v_gene: TRBV15
CDR3aa: CATSREKLATDTQYF
CDR3nt: TGTGCCACCAGCAGAGAGAAGCTAGCGACAGATACGCAGTATTTT

d_gene: -
abundance: -
j_gene: TRBJ1-5
len: 14
v_gene: TRBV19
CDR3aa: CASSRTERNQPQHF
CDR3nt: TGTGCCAGTAGTCGGACAGAGCGCAATCAGCCCCAGCATTTT

d_gene: -
abundance: -
j_gene: TRBJ2-5
len: 11
v_gene: TRBV2
CDR3aa: CASRNQETQYF
CDR3nt: TGTGCCAGCAGGAATCAAGAGACCCAGTACTTC

d_gene: -
abundance: once
j_gene: TRBJ1-1
len: 14
v_gene: TRBV28
CDR3aa: CASSLGPAPREAFF
CDR3nt: TGTGCCAGCAGTTTAGGCCCCGCACCGCGTGAAGCTTTCTTT

d_gene: -
abundance: -
j_gene: TRBJ2-2
len: 15
v_gene: TRBV7-9
CDR3aa: CASSSDMTNTGELFF
CDR3nt: TGTGCCAGCAGCTCCGACATGACGAACACCGGGGAGCTGTTTTTT

d_gene: TRBD1
abundance: -
j_gene: TRBJ2-5
len: 13
v_gene: TRBV5-4
CDR3aa: CASSSGGLETQYF
CDR3nt: TGTGCCAGCAGCTCAGGGGGATTAGAGACCCAGTACTTC

d_gene: TRBD1
abundance: -
j_gene: TRBJ2-5
len: 13
v_gene: TRBV5-1
CDR3aa: CASRPTGGETQYF
CDR3nt: TGCGCCAGCAGACCGACAGGGGGGGAGACCCAGTACTTC

d_gene: -
abundance: -
j_gene: TRBJ2-3
len: 13
v_gene: TRBV2
CDR3aa: CASRLVWEDTQYF
CDR3nt: TGTGCCAGCAGACTAGTTTGGGAGGATACGCAGTATTTT

d_gene: -
abundance: -
j_gene: TRBJ1-2
len: 16
v_gene: TRBV30
CDR3aa: CAWSPPMYFSPYGYTF
CDR3nt: TGTGCCTGGAGTCCGCCAATGTATTTCTCTCCATATGGCTACACCTTC

d_gene: -
abundance: -
j_gene: TRBJ1-5
len: 16
v_gene: TRBV19
CDR3aa: CASSKTGMSVGQPQHF
CDR3nt: TGTGCCAGTAGTAAAACAGGGATGTCTGTGGGTCAGCCCCAGCATTTT

d_gene: TRBD1
abundance: -
j_gene: TRBJ2-7
len: 14
v_gene: TRBV10-3
CDR3aa: CAIREQGAPYEQYF
CDR3nt: TGTGCCATCAGGGAACAGGGGGCTCCCTACGAGCAGTACTTC

d_gene: -
abundance: -
j_gene: TRBJ2-5
len: 13
v_gene: TRBV19
CDR3aa: CASSIRPEETQYF
CDR3nt: TGTGCCAGTAGTATCAGACCCGAGGAGACCCAGTACTTC

d_gene: -
abundance: -
j_gene: TRBJ2-1
len: 15
v_gene: TRBV28
CDR3aa: CASSLTFDSYNEQFF
CDR3nt: TGTGCCAGCAGTTTAACTTTTGACTCCTACAATGAGCAGTTCTTC

d_gene: TRBD2
abundance: -
j_gene: TRBJ2-1
len: 14
v_gene: TRBV7-3
CDR3aa: CASSSGLVTNEQFF
CDR3nt: TGTGCCAGCAGCTCCGGACTAGTAACGAATGAGCAGTTCTTC

d_gene: TRBD2
abundance: -
j_gene: TRBJ2-3
len: 17
v_gene: TRBV5-6
CDR3aa: CASSQVAGGLFGVTQYF
CDR3nt: TGTGCCAGCAGCCAAGTAGCGGGAGGGCTCTTTGGCGTTACGCAGTATTTT

d_gene: -
abundance: -
j_gene: TRBJ2-7
len: 11
v_gene: TRBV7-8
CDR3aa: CASSLGREQYF
CDR3nt: TGTGCCAGCAGCTTAGGGCGCGAGCAGTACTTC

d_gene: -
abundance: -
j_gene: TRBJ1-1
len: 11
v_gene: TRBV20-1
CDR3aa: CSAQRAFEAFF
CDR3nt: TGCAGTGCCCAGAGGGCCTTTGAAGCTTTCTTT

d_gene: TRBD1
abundance: -
j_gene: TRBJ2-5
len: 14
v_gene: TRBV30
CDR3aa: CAWRQGQIEETQYF
CDR3nt: TGTGCCTGGCGACAGGGACAGATCGAAGAGACCCAGTACTTC

d_gene: -
abundance: -
j_gene: TRBJ2-3
len: 16
v_gene: TRBV10-3
CDR3aa: CAISDRSISSTDTQYF
CDR3nt: TGTGCCATCAGTGATAGGTCCATCTCAAGCACAGATACGCAGTATTTT

d_gene: -
abundance: -
j_gene: TRBJ1-1
len: 13
v_gene: TRBV7-2
CDR3aa: CASSPQAYTEAFF
CDR3nt: TGTGCCAGCAGCCCGCAGGCCTACACTGAAGCTTTCTTT

d_gene: TRBD1
abundance: -
j_gene: TRBJ2-2
len: 15
v_gene: TRBV11-3
CDR3aa: CASSSPGGADGELFF
CDR3nt: TGTGCCAGCAGCTCCCCAGGGGGCGCAGACGGGGAGCTGTTTTTT

d_gene: -
abundance: -
j_gene: TRBJ2-5
len: 13
v_gene: TRBV7-7
CDR3aa: CASSLVRGETQYF
CDR3nt: TGTGCCAGCAGCTTAGTTCGGGGAGAGACCCAGTACTTC

d_gene: -
abundance: -
j_gene: TRBJ1-4
len: 15
v_gene: TRBV15
CDR3aa: CATSRDTGKNEKLFF
CDR3nt: TGTGCCACCAGCAGAGATACAGGGAAAAATGAAAAACTGTTTTTT

d_gene: TRBD1
abundance: -
j_gene: TRBJ1-1
len: 16
v_gene: TRBV12-5
CDR3aa: CASGTQGQGRGTEAFF
CDR3nt: TGTGCTAGTGGTACCCAGGGACAGGGGCGAGGAACTGAAGCTTTCTTT